This T cell receptor (beta chain) was recovered during a study of blood T cell repertoires in COVID-19. This CDR3 contains 17 residues. Germline V gene data show CDR1 as KGHDR and CDR2 as SFDVKD. Trimming cost V 5 bases and J 5 bases, with 20 bases left between them. Sequencing used immunoSEQ multiplex PCR; TCRdb keeps in-frame clones, though not all of them. Of over 60,000 clones in the sample, about 80% were seen once. This clonotype originated in a human donor in a cohort sampled during active COVID-19. Specimen: peripheral blood. This rearrangement joins TRBV24-1 to TRBJ2-2; D is possibly TRBD1 (6 bases). For the CDR3, the DNA is TGTGCCACCAGTGGTATTTCAGGGGCCTTGGGAACCGGGGAGCTGTTTTTT. Its translation is CATSGISGALGTGELFF.